This T cell receptor beta chain was captured in a study of shared clonotypes between healthy human individuals. Findings of the study overall: Generally, naive subsets (rather than memory subsets) showed larger estimated richness. Compared with clonotypes that all four donors shared, non-shared clonotypes had lower generation probabilities.

As defined, naive CD8 cells were CD45RO-negative and positively selected for CCR7, with terminally differentiated effector memory CD45RA+ cells excluded. This clone occurred once. As yet, its antigen is unknown. The assay used deep level. TCRdb's table, derived via immunoSEQ multiplex PCR, lists solely in-frame clones and lacks some. The data contain about 820,000 clones, 90% to 95% of them singletons. The CDR3 has 14 amino acids. The V gene lost 4 bases and the J gene lost 6 bases, with 14 bases spanning the gap. Germline V gene lookup returns CDR1 SGHRS and CDR2 YFSETQ. This receptor was taken from a man younger than 40 in good health. The source material was naive CD8+ T cells sorted from blood. This sequence joins TRBV5-1 and TRBJ1-3; possible D gene TRBD1, 5 bases. CDR3 sequence reads: CASSPGTGENTIYF. The CDR3 region has the DNA TGCGCCAGCAGCCCTGGGACGGGGGAAAACACCATATATTTT.